These 8 T cell receptor beta chains share one sample of origin, sequenced in a study of blood T cells in healthy people across ages. With a J-beta primer mix and a sample-barcoded 5' primer, a second PCR ran about 7 to 11 cycles. In TCRdb, the 5' RACE reads were re-called with MiXCR into one record per CDR3 protein. The data contain about 560,000 distinct CDR3 sequences, roughly a quarter of them singletons. These records were also assigned to another study, of T cells of mothers and their children.

Sequenced material: blood. The receptors come from a boy under 10 years old in good health.

V and J are TRBV20-1 and TRBJ1-4; D unclear. The CDR3 contains 12 residues. Trimming pared 6 bases from V and 8 bases from J, leaving 13 bases between. Germline V lookup: CDR1 DFQATT, CDR2 SNEGSKA (reference sequence). This CDR3 reads CSAKDGNEKLFF. CDR3 DNA: TGCAGTGCCAAGGACGGGAACGAAAAACTGTTTTTT.

This clonotype was detected only a few times. This chain connects TRBV12-3 or TRBV12-4 to TRBJ1-2; D not resolved. V lost 8 bases and J 1 base, leaving 8 bases between the germline ends. The CDR3 spans 12 residues. CDR3 sequence: CASSQLNYGYTF. CDR3 in DNA: TGTGCCAGCTCACAGCTTAACTATGGCTACACCTTC.

The chain uses TRBV7-9 and TRBJ2-7, with 8 bases lining up with TRBD1. The germline gives CDR1 SEHNR, CDR2 FQNEAQ (reference sequence). After removal of 6 bases from V and 3 bases from J, the junction contained 10 bases not matched to a gene. The CDR3 is 15 residues long. CDR3 residues: CASRHDRGPGYEQYF. CDR3 bases: TGTGCCAGCAGGCACGACAGGGGACCGGGCTACGAGCAGTACTTC.

This clonotype was seen many times. The chain links TRBV7-2 to TRBJ2-4; the match to TRBD2 covers 8 bases. V shed 2 bases, J shed 7 bases, and the junction held 7 bases outside the gene matches. The germline gives CDR1 SGHTA, CDR2 FQGNSA. The CDR3 length is 15 residues. CDR3 sequence: CASSLLAGRENIQYF. DNA of the CDR3: TGTGCCAGCAGCTTACTAGCGGGTCGCGAGAACATTCAGTACTTC. The variable domain in full, with the rest retrieved from reference TRBV7-2 and TRBJ2-4, is GAGVSQSPSNKVTEKGKDVELRCDPISGHTALYWYRQSLGQGLEFLIYFQGNSAPDKSGLPSDRFSAERTGGSVSTLTIQRTQQEDSAVYLCASSLLAGRENIQYFGAGTRLSVL.

This sequence joins TRBV5-1 and TRBJ2-5, with D perhaps TRBD1 or TRBD2 (6 bases each). The germline V gene encodes CDR1 SGHRS and CDR2 YFSETQ. With 3 bases removed from V and 2 bases from J, the gap between germline ends came to 17 bases. This CDR3 has 16 residues. The CDR3 sequence: CASSSSTGGGQETQYF. CDR3 nucleotides: TGCGCCAGCAGCTCATCGACAGGTGGAGGGCAAGAGACCCAGTACTTC.

The chain combines TRBV7-2 with TRBJ2-1; unclear D gene. Trimming left V 4 bases short and J 6 bases short, with 13 bases between. The length of the CDR3 is 14 residues. CDR1 is SGHTA, CDR2 FQGNSA, per germline. The CDR3 spells CASSSNRVFNEQFF. The CDR3 nucleotides are TGTGCCAGCAGCTCAAACCGGGTGTTCAATGAGCAGTTCTTC.

The chain uses TRBV6-5 and TRBJ2-3, with D possibly TRBD2 on 5 matching bases. The V and J ends lost 6 bases and 6 bases respectively, with 19 bases between them. The CDR3 loop spans 15 amino acids. Per germline, CDR1 MNHEY and CDR2 SVGAGI. The CDR3 DNA reads as TGTGCCAGCAGGCTCACCCGGGATCCTATCGATACGCAGTATTTT. This gives the protein CASRLTRDPIDTQYF.

This clonotype appeared a few times. The rearrangement joins TRBV20-1 to TRBJ2-5; D might be TRBD2 (6 bases). Trimming removed 3 bases from V and 5 bases from J, with 13 bases in between. Germline lookup yields CDR1 DFQATT and CDR2 SNEGSKA (reference sequence). This CDR3 is built from 13 residues. The CDR3 here is CSARRGSRETQYF. Here the CDR3 DNA reads TGCAGTGCTAGGCGGGGAAGTCGGGAGACCCAGTACTTC.